The 23 T cell receptor beta chains below all came from one sample that was sequenced in a study of blood T cell repertoires in COVID-19. Clones were sequenced by immunoSEQ multiplex PCR, and TCRdb holds only the in-frame ones, with some missing. The data contain about 170,000 clones, around 83% of them seen just once; the ten biggest clones take up roughly 20%. Sequenced material: peripheral blood. The receptors were gathered from a woman between 65 and 79 years old who had recovered from COVID-19.

Only one count was recorded for this clone. This chain joins TRBV6-5 and TRBJ1-2; unclear D gene. V was cut by 7 bases and J by 4 bases, with 10 bases left in between. The CDR3 has 12 residues. CDR1 and CDR2 from the germline V gene are MNHEY and SVGAGI. Here the CDR3 reads CASKRSIYGYTF. The CDR3 coding sequence is TGTGCCAGCAAGAGGAGTATCTATGGCTACACCTTC.

The chain has TRBV30 and TRBJ1-3; TRBD1 might be the D (5 bases). Germline values: CDR1 GTSNPN, CDR2 SVGIG (reference sequence). V lost 5 bases and J 5 bases, leaving 10 bases between the germline ends. CDR3 length: 12 residues. CDR3 nucleotides: TGTGCCTGGGTGACAGCCAGAAACACCATATATTTT. Residues: CAWVTARNTIYF.

This chain joins TRBV6-1 and TRBJ2-7; 8 nucleotides line up with TRBD1. CDR1 is MNHNS and CDR2 is SASEGT in the germline V gene. Trimming cost V 1 base and J 2 bases; bases outside gene matches: 4. The CDR3 covers 15 residues. CDR3 region: CASSEGGTGPYEQYF. The CDR3 coding sequence is TGTGCCAGCAGTGAAGGGGGGACAGGACCCTACGAGCAGTACTTC.

This sequence joins TRBV30 and TRBJ1-4, with a tentative D call TRBD1 (5 bases). The CDR3 has 13 residues. Germline lookup yields CDR1 GTSNPN and CDR2 SVGIG (reference sequence). Trimming took off 4 bases at V and 6 bases at J, with 12 bases between the two ends. CDR3 DNA: TGTGCCTGGACGGGGGGGGTGGATGAAAAACTGTTTTTT. Translation: CAWTGGVDEKLFF.

In DNA form, the CDR3 reads TGTGCCAGCCGGAGTTCGACCCCCGCGGAGAACACTGAAGCTTTCTTT. As protein: CASRSSTPAENTEAFF. V usage is TRBV7-8 and J usage is TRBJ1-1; D gene unclear. V was shortened by 8 bases and J by 1 base, with 20 bases between the two germline ends. There are 16 residues in the CDR3. Per germline, CDR1 SGHVS and CDR2 FQNEAQ.

This clone came up a few times. The genes are TRBV28 and TRBJ1-4; 10 bases are a match to TRBD1. The CDR3 is made up of 15 amino acids. CDR1 and CDR2 from the germline V gene are MDHEN and SYDVKM. V dropped 5 bases and J dropped 5; count of bases not matched to a gene: 5. The DNA for the CDR3 is TGTGCCAGCAGTCCACCGGGACAGGGGAATGAAAAACTGTTTTTT. Its protein product is CASSPPGQGNEKLFF. Complete variable domain (other parts from reference TRBV28 and TRBJ1-4): DVKVTQSSRYLVKRTGEKVFLECVQDMDHENMFWYRQDPGLGLRLIYFSYDVKMKEKGDIPEGYSVSREKKERFSLILESASTNQTSMYLCASSPPGQGNEKLFFGSGTQLSVL.

V gene TRBV28 combines with J gene TRBJ2-6; TRBD2 is a possible D gene (6 bases). Trimming took off 7 bases at V and 1 base at J, with 8 bases between the two ends. The germline V gene has CDR1 MDHEN and CDR2 SYDVKM. This CDR3 spans 14 amino acids. The CDR3 DNA follows: TGTGCCAGCACCCGGGGGTCTGGGGCCAACGTCCTGACTTTC. Translated, it gives CASTRGSGANVLTF.

The genes are TRBV12-3 or TRBV12-4 and TRBJ1-1, with unresolved D. The CDR3 runs to 12 residues. The V gene lost 5 bases and the J gene lost 5 bases, with 9 bases spanning the gap. The CDR3 DNA reads TGTGCCAGCAGTCCCTCGGGGACTGAAGCTTTCTTT. This sequence encodes CASSPSGTEAFF.

This clone was recorded once. The rearrangement joins TRBV12-3 or TRBV12-4 to TRBJ1-1, with a possible D match to TRBD1 (5 bases). V dropped 4 bases and J dropped 6 bases, with 12 bases sitting between them. The CDR3 spans 13 residues. The CDR3 nucleotides read TGTGCCAGCAGTTCTTGGGGGGACGCTGAAGCTTTCTTT. It encodes CASSSWGDAEAFF.

The table lists this clone with a few counts. The rearrangement uses TRBV29-1 and TRBJ1-2; 9 nucleotides agree with TRBD1. CDR3 length: 13 residues. Looked up from germline, CDR1 is SQVTM and CDR2 is ANQGSEA. V was clipped by 6 bases and J by 5 bases; unmatched bases: 7. CDR3: CSVNSGTGYGYTF. The CDR3 nucleotides read TGCAGCGTCAACTCCGGGACAGGGTATGGCTACACCTTC.

The chain is built from TRBV18 and TRBJ2-7, with D possibly being TRBD2 (6 bases). V shed 3 bases and J shed 7 bases, with 16 bases lying between them. Looked up from germline, CDR1 is KGHSH and CDR2 is LQKENI. This CDR3 region has 14 residues. CDR3 loop: CASSPPAQGREQYF. CDR3 nucleotide sequence: TGTGCCAGCTCACCGCCGGCACAAGGGAGGGAGCAGTACTTC.

The CDR3 region is CASSPYRFGQGAVNYFYEQYF. The CDR3 DNA sequence: TGTGCCAGCAGTCCCTACCGGTTTGGACAGGGGGCGGTCAATTACTTCTACGAGCAGTACTTC. This chain uses TRBV27 with TRBJ2-7, with TRBD1 matching over 11 bases. Unmatched junction bases numbered 24, after V lost 5 bases and J lost 3 bases. The CDR3 runs 21 residues. Per the germline V gene, CDR1 is MNHEY and CDR2 is SMNVEV (reference sequence).

This rearrangement joins TRBV6-5 to TRBJ2-7, with TRBD2 matching over 10 bases. The germline gives CDR1 MNHEY, CDR2 SVGAGI. CDR3 length: 15 residues. V lost 6 bases and J lost 2; bases outside the gene matches: 7. DNA of the CDR3: TGTGCCAGCAGCTGGACTAGCGGAGCTCCCTACGAGCAGTACTTC. Protein product: CASSWTSGAPYEQYF.

This clone was observed a single time. The genes are TRBV4-1 and TRBJ1-1; a weak D match, TRBD1 (5 bases). The CDR3 consists of 16 residues. V was cut by 0 bases and J by 4 bases, with 15 bases left in between. Germline CDR1 and CDR2: MGHRA and YSYEKL. The CDR3 DNA is TGCGCCAGCAGCCAAGATAGGTCCCTTAGGGGCACTGAAGCTTTCTTT. Its translation: CASSQDRSLRGTEAFF.

The chain links TRBV29-1 to TRBJ1-1; tentative D call: TRBD1 (5 bases). The V end was cut by 2 bases, the J end by 2 bases, with 9 bases between. This CDR3 is 13 amino acids long. Per the germline V gene, CDR1 is SQVTM and CDR2 is ANQGSEA. The CDR3: CSVERQYNTEAFF. CDR3 sequence (DNA): TGCAGCGTTGAAAGACAGTATAACACTGAAGCTTTCTTT.

The chain joins TRBV5-4 to TRBJ2-1; TRBD1 matches 10 bases. Germline V lookup: CDR1 SGHNT, CDR2 YYREEE (reference sequence). The V segment lost 4 bases and the J segment 9 bases; nucleotides outside the gene matches: 7. CDR3 length: 14 amino acids. CDR3 in amino acids: CASSPGQGWGEQFF. The DNA for the CDR3 is TGTGCCAGCAGCCCGGGACAGGGGTGGGGTGAGCAGTTCTTC.

The chain uses TRBV19 and TRBJ1-5, with 7 bases that match TRBD1. The germline gives CDR1 LNHDA, CDR2 SQIVND (reference sequence). V lost 9 bases, J lost 5 bases, and 7 bases stayed unmatched. The CDR3 covers 13 residues. In nucleotides, the CDR3 is TGTGCCAGCCAAGGACAGGCCCATCAGCCCCAGCATTTT. It yields the protein CASQGQAHQPQHF.

V usage is TRBV3-1 (or the pseudogene TRBV3-2) and J usage is TRBJ2-5, with a possible D match to TRBD2 (5 bases). V was trimmed by 7 bases and J by 4 bases, leaving 10 bases between them. Germline CDR1 is LGHDT and CDR2 is YNNKEL (reference sequence). The CDR3 totals 12 residues. The CDR3 DNA reads as TGTGCCAGCACTGCCGCGGGAGAGACCCAGTACTTC. Translated: CASTAAGETQYF.

The chain carries TRBV5-4 and TRBJ1-4, with TRBD1 matching 11 bases. V lost 3 bases, J lost 8 bases, and 3 bases stayed unmatched. This CDR3 is 14 amino acids long. Germline V gene data show CDR1 as SGHNT and CDR2 as YYREEE (reference sequence). As DNA, the CDR3 is TGTGCCAGCAGCTCGGGGACAGGGGGGGAAAAACTGTTTTTT. Translated: CASSSGTGGEKLFF.

This chain links TRBV9 with TRBJ2-7; TRBD1 agrees at 7 bases. V lost 4 bases, J lost 4 bases, and 8 bases stayed unmatched. The CDR3 sequence is 14 residues long. The germline CDR1 and CDR2 sequences are SGDLS and YYNGEE. In DNA, the CDR3 is TGTGCCAGCAGCCCAGGGAGACAGGGATACGAGCAGTACTTC. It translates to CASSPGRQGYEQYF.

The sample holds one count of this clone. The CDR3 DNA reads as TGTGCCAGCAGCTCCGGCGGAAATGAAAAACTGTTTTTT. It encodes CASSSGGNEKLFF. This rearrangement joins TRBV5-8 to TRBJ1-4; D is undetermined. V dropped 3 bases and J dropped 5 bases, with 8 bases sitting between them. The germline V gene has CDR1 SGHTS and CDR2 YDEGEE. This CDR3 has 13 residues.

The chain links TRBV5-4 to TRBJ1-2, with TRBD1 matching 7 bases. CDR1 is SGHNT and CDR2 is YYREEE in the germline V gene (reference sequence). Trimming at V came to 7 bases and at J to 0 bases, leaving 12 bases not matched to a gene. The CDR3 contains 16 residues. The CDR3 loop reads CASASGGPPSNYGYTF. The DNA of the CDR3 is TGTGCCAGCGCATCAGGGGGGCCCCCATCTAACTATGGCTACACCTTC.

The rearrangement joins TRBV4-2 to TRBJ2-2, with D possibly matching TRBD2 (5 bases). The CDR3 extends over 12 amino acids. Germline V gives CDR1 LGHNA, CDR2 YNFKEQ. V lost 4 bases, J lost 5 bases, and 5 bases lay in between. The CDR3 protein is CASSPGTGELFF. The CDR3 region has the DNA TGTGCCAGCAGCCCGGGGACCGGGGAGCTGTTTTTT.